A selection of T cell receptor beta chains follows, all from one sample in a study of blood T cells in healthy people across ages. TCRdb analysed the 5' RACE reads with MiXCR anew, one entry per CDR3 protein. The table records about a million distinct CDR3 sequences, more than 30% of them present only once. The sample consisted of blood. Source of these receptors: a man aged 18 to 30 in good health. Both conserved end residues are trimmed from each CDR3.

TRBV9,TRBJ2-1,ASSLGLLSSYNEQF
TRBV28,TRBJ1-5,ASAWSYQPQH
TRBV11-2,TRBJ2-3,ASSLELADRLTDTQY
TRBV7-2,TRBJ2-3,ASSPSSGGSTDTQY
TRBV20-1,TRBJ2-5,SARLETQETQY
TRBV20-1,TRBJ2-2,SAKDPGRSNTGELF
TRBV6-2/TRBV6-3,TRBJ2-7,ASGHRGSYEQY
TRBV10-3,TRBJ2-5,AISEEGETETQY
TRBV9,TRBJ1-2,ASSAPARDYGYT
TRBV25-1,TRBJ2-1,ASSEYSGGANEQF
TRBV12-3/TRBV12-4,TRBJ1-5,ASSPGPGNQPQH
TRBV5-6,TRBJ2-3,ASSFLGAQDTQY
TRBV2,TRBJ1-2,ASSDTVRGYT
TRBV20-1,TRBJ2-4,SASRLAEAKNIQY
TRBV6-2/TRBV6-3,TRBJ1-1,ASSYPAGFPEAF
TRBV4-2,TRBJ2-1,ASSLGWGTDYNEQF